This paragraph covers one TCR beta chain sequence. Its antigen is currently unknown. This entry belongs to a study of shared clonotypes between healthy human individuals. Findings and caveats of the study: What naive subsets generally showed was a larger estimated richness than memory subsets showed.

CD45RO-negative cells were positively selected for CCR7, leaving out terminally differentiated effector memory CD45RA+ cells. It was at deep level that the assay was run. Sequencing was performed with immunoSEQ multiplex PCR; in TCRdb, only in-frame clones are kept and a portion is missing. The data show hundreds of thousands of clones, approximately 96% seen once. Germline CDR1 and CDR2: MNHEY and SMNVEV (reference sequence). V lost 5 bases to trimming and J lost 4 bases, with 11 bases between them. This CDR3 has 13 residues. This chain connects TRBV27 to TRBJ1-1; unclear D gene. The clonotype originates from a woman in her thirties in good health. The specimen sequenced was naive CD8+ T cells sorted from blood. The CDR3 spells CASSPSFLTEAFF. The CDR3 DNA is TGTGCCAGCAGTCCGTCATTTCTCACTGAAGCTTTCTTT.